The clone carrying this T cell receptor beta chain was detected a few times. What it binds is unknown. Sample treatment: oral pan-JAK inhibitor, 5-10 mg twice daily. These data are taken from a study of CD8+ T cells in alopecia areata. Overall study context: Affected scalp percentage gauged treated patients' severity.

Extracted RNA was reverse transcribed, and the resulting cDNA served as sequencing template. TCRdb's copy holds only in-frame clones and misses some; the assay was immunoSEQ multiplex PCR. The table shows about 180,000 clones, with approximately 50% occurring only once. V shed 0 bases and J shed 5 bases, with 10 bases lying between them. Looked up from germline, CDR1 is SGHDN and CDR2 is FVKESK. The CDR3 is made up of 14 amino acids. Study-level points and caveats: In scalp and blood, many expanded lesional clones persisted during tofacitinib. Clonality in lesional scalp, especially alopecia totalis/universalis, exceeded that of normal scalp.

The J gene is TRBJ2-5, the V gene TRBV14; TRBD2 is a possible D gene (6 bases). This TCR was sampled from a human donor with alopecia areata. Sequencing was performed on CD8+ T cells sorted from blood, taken around week 53, from a patient treated with tofacitinib. The CDR3 loop reads CASSQDGAGETQYF. The DNA for the CDR3 is TGTGCCAGCAGCCAAGACGGCGCGGGGGAGACCCAGTACTTC.